The 6 T cell receptor beta chains in this list originate from one sample, sequenced in a study of T-cell memory formation after mild COVID-19. TCRdb re-called the 5' RACE reads through MiXCR, storing one row per CDR3 protein. The data contain approximately 60,000 distinct CDR3 sequences, around a tenth of them singletons. The sequenced sample was PBMCs or a T cell subset sorted from them (not recorded which). The receptors come from a man aged 18 to 29 who had mild COVID-19 (a few samples of this study predate the infection). Cell type and time point are not known.

In this sample, this clonotype turned up many times. The chain combines TRBV5-6 with TRBJ1-2; D remains unclear. CDR1 and CDR2 (germline): SGHDT, YYEEEE. This CDR3 contains 14 residues. V was cut by 1 base and J by 2 bases, with 9 bases left in between. CDR3 DNA sequence: TGTGCCAGCAGCTTGCCGGAAGAAAACTATGGCTACACCTTC. Translation gives CASSLPEENYGYTF.

This clonotype was seen many times. V is TRBV5-5 and J is TRBJ2-5; either TRBD1 or TRBD2 may supply D (5 bases each). This CDR3 spans 14 amino acids. Germline CDR1 SGHKS, CDR2 YYEKEE (reference sequence). V was shortened by 7 bases and J by 1 base, with 14 bases between the two germline ends. This CDR3 is CASAPGTSQETQYF. CDR3 bases: TGTGCCAGCGCTCCGGGGACCTCCCAAGAGACCCAGTACTTC.

This clonotype occurred a few times. J is TRBJ2-5 and V is TRBV7-2; unclear D gene. V was shortened by 5 bases and J by 2 bases, with 12 bases between the two germline ends. Germline V gene sequence: CDR1 SGHTA, CDR2 FQGNSA. This CDR3 is built from 14 residues. This chain's CDR3 is CASSVQASQETQYF. The CDR3 DNA reads TGTGCCAGCAGCGTCCAGGCCAGTCAAGAGACCCAGTACTTC.

V gene TRBV6-1 combines with J gene TRBJ2-7; 9 bases map to TRBD1. CDR1 is MNHNS, CDR2 SASEGT, per germline. There are 13 residues in the CDR3. V trimming: 7 bases; J trimming: 3 bases; junction bases outside the gene matches: 4. The CDR3 DNA reads TGTGCCAGCACCGTGACAGGGGGCTACGAGCAGTACTTC. It encodes CASTVTGGYEQYF.

This clonotype was counted at least ten times. The chain uses TRBV5-1 and TRBJ2-3, with 8 bases aligning to TRBD1. Germline V gene lookup returns CDR1 SGHRS and CDR2 YFSETQ. Losses at the gene ends were 3 bases for V and 0 bases for J; bases not matched to a gene: 12. The CDR3 contains 18 residues. Here the CDR3 DNA reads TGCGCCAGCAGCTACGGACAGGGAACTCCTGCTAGCACAGATACGCAGTATTTT. Translation: CASSYGQGTPASTDTQYF.

This chain links TRBV3-1 with TRBJ2-7; 8 bases map to TRBD1. J was trimmed by 9 bases and V by 4 bases; bases with no gene match: 5. Germline V gives CDR1 LGHDT, CDR2 YNNKEL (reference sequence). The CDR3 sequence is 12 residues long. Here the CDR3 reads CASSLGQGGQYV. The CDR3, as DNA: TGTGCCAGCAGCCTCGGACAGGGCGGGCAGTACGTC.